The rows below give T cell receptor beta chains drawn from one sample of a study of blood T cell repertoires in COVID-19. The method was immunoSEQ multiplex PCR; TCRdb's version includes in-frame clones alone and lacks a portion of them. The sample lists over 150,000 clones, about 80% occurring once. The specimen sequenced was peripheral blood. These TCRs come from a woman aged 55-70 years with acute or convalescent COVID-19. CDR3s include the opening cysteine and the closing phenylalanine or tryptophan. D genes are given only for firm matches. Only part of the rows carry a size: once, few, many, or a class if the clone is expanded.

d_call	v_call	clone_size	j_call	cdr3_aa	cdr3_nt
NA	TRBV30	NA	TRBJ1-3	CAWSRSSGAGNTIYF	TGTGCCTGGAGCCGGAGCTCAGGGGCTGGAAACACCATATATTTT
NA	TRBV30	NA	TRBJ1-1	CAWSVRGLLNTEAFF	TGTGCCTGGAGTGTACGGGGACTTCTGAACACTGAAGCTTTCTTT
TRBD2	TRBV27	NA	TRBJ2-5	CASRTLAGKETQYF	TGTGCCAGCAGAACTCTAGCGGGGAAAGAGACCCAGTACTTC
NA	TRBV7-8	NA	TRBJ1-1	CASSRSNTEAFF	TGTGCCAGCAGCCGTTCAAACACTGAAGCTTTCTTT
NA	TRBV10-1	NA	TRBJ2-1	CASSESRGGKNEQFF	TGCGCCAGCAGTGAGTCGCGCGGGGGCAAAAATGAGCAGTTCTTC
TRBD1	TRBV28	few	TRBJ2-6	CASSLARQGARGANVLTF	TGTGCCAGCAGTTTAGCGAGACAGGGGGCCAGGGGGGCCAACGTCCTGACTTTC
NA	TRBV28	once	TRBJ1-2	CASSPGLKWGYTF	TGTGCCAGCAGTCCAGGACTCAAATGGGGCTACACCTTC
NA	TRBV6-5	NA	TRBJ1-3	CATLPGSGNTIYF	TGTGCCACTTTACCGGGCTCTGGAAACACCATATATTTT
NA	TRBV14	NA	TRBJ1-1	CASSQARARTEAFF	TGTGCCAGCAGCCAAGCCAGGGCGCGTACTGAAGCTTTCTTT
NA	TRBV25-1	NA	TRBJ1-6	CASRQGGSPLHF	TGTGCCAGCAGGCAGGGAGGTTCACCCCTCCACTTT
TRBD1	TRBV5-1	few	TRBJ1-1	CASSWAGTDNTEAFF	TGCGCCAGCAGCTGGGCCGGGACAGACAACACTGAAGCTTTCTTT
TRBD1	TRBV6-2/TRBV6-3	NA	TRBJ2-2	CASSPIEGAVNTGELFF	TGTGCCAGCAGTCCCATAGAGGGGGCCGTTAACACCGGGGAGCTGTTTTTT
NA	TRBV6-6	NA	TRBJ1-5	CASSYSTGLQPQHF	TGTGCCAGCAGTTATTCCACGGGGTTACAGCCCCAGCATTTT
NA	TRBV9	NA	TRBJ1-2	CASSPSRDPHGGGYTF	TGTGCCAGCAGCCCCTCCCGGGACCCACACGGGGGTGGCTACACCTTC